This T cell receptor (beta chain) was profiled in a study of CDR3 diversity in severe acne. In TCRdb, the PCR reads were re-called with MiXCR into one record per CDR3 protein. The table lists 79,000 or so distinct CDR3 sequences, approximately 49% of them singletons. Material: blood. This TCR was recovered from a male donor with severe acne vulgaris.

The CDR3 loop is CATSDPTAADLEYF. CDR3 sequence (DNA): TGTGCCACCAGTGATCCGACAGCCGCGGACCTAGAGTACTTC. The chain employs TRBV24-1 and TRBJ2-5; D possibly corresponds to TRBD1 (5 bases). The CDR3 loop spans 14 amino acids. Germline V gives CDR1 KGHDR, CDR2 SFDVKD. Between the trimmed V and J ends, which lost 3 bases and 12 bases, there was a span of 19 bases.